The clone carrying this T cell receptor beta chain was counted between two and nine times. What it recognizes is unknown. RNA transcripts gave rise to amplified TCR beta CDR3 regions. The TCR CDR3 was amplified in a first-round RT-PCR using the HTBI primer set. TCRdb re-analysed the multiplex PCR reads in MiXCR, keeping a single row per CDR3 protein. The table has around 300,000 distinct CDR3 sequences, less than 15% seen once. This specimen belongs to a study of T cells in Graves' hyperthyroidism and ophthalmopathy. CDR3 size: 17 residues. V was trimmed by 0 bases and J by 1 base, leaving 16 bases between them. The germline CDR1 and CDR2 sequences are SGHDN and FVKESK. General study results and limits: Within blood appeared most thyroid clonotypes that had expanded above 0.001.

This clonotype originated in a woman aged 25 to 39 with Graves' hyperthyroidism that later progressed to Graves' ophthalmopathy. Sequencing was performed on blood. V is TRBV14 and J is TRBJ2-7; tentatively, D is TRBD2 (5 bases). CDR3 nucleotide sequence: TGTGCCAGCAGCCAAGATCAGCTCCCAACGGGGTCCTACGAGCAGTACTTC. It yields the protein CASSQDQLPTGSYEQYF.